This TCR beta chain was sequenced during a study of human T cells and chemical hapten exposure. Across the whole study: Donors were sensitized with 2% DPC on the upper inner arm. All through the approximately 24-week study, the scalp of each patient received diphenylcyclopropenone doses weekly. Epicutaneous patch tests delivered 0.01% DPC to the upper back, with evaluation at 6 days.

This CDR3 region has 14 residues. CDR1 SGHDN and CDR2 FVKESK come from the germline V gene. V was trimmed by 1 base and J by 7 bases, leaving 14 bases between them. Time point noted: pre-sensitization, week 0. Specified treatment: therapeutic diphenylcyclopropenone sensitization with weekly scalp DPC. Blood, whole and unfractionated, served as the source for total RNA extraction. TCRdb reprocessed the RACE reads via MiXCR and lists one record per CDR3 protein. The table lists some 300,000 distinct CDR3 sequences, 4.5% to 7% of them singletons, with around 8.8% in the top ten. The rearrangement uses TRBV14 and TRBJ2-7, with D perhaps being TRBD1 or TRBD2 (5 bases each). The sample consisted of whole blood, taken in connection with sensitization to the hapten diphenylcyclopropenone (DPC). The source is a woman between 18 and 29 years old with alopecia areata. Some clones in this sample may be carry-over from other donors' samples. CDR3 nucleotide sequence: TGTGCCAGCAGCCAAGTTTCCGGGGCTGGAGAGCAGTACTTC. This gives the protein CASSQVSGAGEQYF.